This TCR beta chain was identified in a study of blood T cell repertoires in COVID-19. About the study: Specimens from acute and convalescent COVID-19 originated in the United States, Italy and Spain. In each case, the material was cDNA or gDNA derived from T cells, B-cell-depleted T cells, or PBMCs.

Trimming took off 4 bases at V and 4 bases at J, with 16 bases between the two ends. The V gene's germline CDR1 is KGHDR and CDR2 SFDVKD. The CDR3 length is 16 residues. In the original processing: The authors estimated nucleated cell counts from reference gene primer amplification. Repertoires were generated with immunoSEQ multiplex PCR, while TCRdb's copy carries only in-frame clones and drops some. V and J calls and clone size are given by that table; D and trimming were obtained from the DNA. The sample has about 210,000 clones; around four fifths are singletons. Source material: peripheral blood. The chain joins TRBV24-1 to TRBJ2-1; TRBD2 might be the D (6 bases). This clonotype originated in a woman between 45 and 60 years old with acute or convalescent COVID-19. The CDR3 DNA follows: TGTGCCACCAGTGAGGAGGACTACACCAGTTACAATGAGCAGTTCTTC. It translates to CATSEEDYTSYNEQFF.